The table lists the clone carrying this TCR beta chain with a few counts. Its antigen is still unknown. This sample stems from a study of beta chain features in type 1 diabetes. Study-level results: Moderate yet significant TCRB CDR3 shortening was seen in Type 1 diabetes patients in all four CD4+ subsets.

Germline V CDR1 and CDR2: SGHRS, YFSETQ. This CDR3 spans 17 amino acids. The V and J ends lost 0 bases and 0 bases respectively, with 13 bases between them. The investigators reverse transcribed all of the isolated RNA, so they sequenced expressed TCRB transcripts. Here immunoSEQ multiplex PCR was the method, and the copy in TCRdb shows in-frame clones only, minus some. The repertoire holds around 170,000 clones, with approximately 8.7% as singletons. The sequencing sample was made of central memory CD4+ T cells from blood. The genes are TRBV5-1 and TRBJ2-1, with D possibly TRBD2 on 6 matching bases. The sequence derives from a woman aged 25 to 45 with type 1 diabetes. The CDR3 nucleotides are TGCGCCAGCAGCTTGGCGCCAGGACTAAACTCCTACAATGAGCAGTTCTTC. The encoded protein is CASSLAPGLNSYNEQFF.